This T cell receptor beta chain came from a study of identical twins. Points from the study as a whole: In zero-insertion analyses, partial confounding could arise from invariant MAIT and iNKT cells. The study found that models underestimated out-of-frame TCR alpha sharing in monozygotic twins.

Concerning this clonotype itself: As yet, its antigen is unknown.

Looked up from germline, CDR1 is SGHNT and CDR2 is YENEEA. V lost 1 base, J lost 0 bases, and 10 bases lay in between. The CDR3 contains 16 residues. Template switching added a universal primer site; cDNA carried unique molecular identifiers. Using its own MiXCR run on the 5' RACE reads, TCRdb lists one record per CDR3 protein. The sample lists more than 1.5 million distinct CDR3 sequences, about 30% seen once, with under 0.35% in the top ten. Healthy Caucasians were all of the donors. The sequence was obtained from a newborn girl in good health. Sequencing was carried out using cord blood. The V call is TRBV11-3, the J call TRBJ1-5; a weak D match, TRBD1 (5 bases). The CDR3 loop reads CASSLGRDYSNQPQHF. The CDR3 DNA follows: TGTGCCAGCAGCTTAGGGCGGGACTATAGCAATCAGCCCCAGCATTTT.